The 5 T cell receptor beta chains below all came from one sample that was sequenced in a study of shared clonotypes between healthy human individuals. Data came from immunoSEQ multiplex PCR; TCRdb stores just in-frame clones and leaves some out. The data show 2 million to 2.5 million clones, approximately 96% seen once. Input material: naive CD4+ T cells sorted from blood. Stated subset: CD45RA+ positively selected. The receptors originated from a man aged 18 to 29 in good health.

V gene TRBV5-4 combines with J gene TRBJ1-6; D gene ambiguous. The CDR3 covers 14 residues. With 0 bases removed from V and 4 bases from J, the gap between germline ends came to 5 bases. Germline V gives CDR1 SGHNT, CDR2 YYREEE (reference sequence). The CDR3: CASSLDKYNSPLHF. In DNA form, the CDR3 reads TGTGCCAGCAGCTTGGACAAGTATAATTCACCCCTCCACTTT.

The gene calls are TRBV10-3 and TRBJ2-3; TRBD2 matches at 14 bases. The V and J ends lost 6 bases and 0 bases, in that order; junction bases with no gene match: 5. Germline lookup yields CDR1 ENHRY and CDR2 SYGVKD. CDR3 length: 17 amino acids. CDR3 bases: TGTGCCATCAGGACTAGCGGGGGGGCGACTAGCACAGATACGCAGTATTTT. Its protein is CAIRTSGGATSTDTQYF.

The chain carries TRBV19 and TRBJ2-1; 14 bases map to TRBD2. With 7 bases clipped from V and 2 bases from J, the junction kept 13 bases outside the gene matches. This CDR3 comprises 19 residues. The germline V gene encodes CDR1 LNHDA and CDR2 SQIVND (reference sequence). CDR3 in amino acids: CASISEKGLAGEPYNEQFF. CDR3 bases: TGTGCCAGTATTTCAGAGAAGGGACTAGCGGGAGAACCCTACAATGAGCAGTTCTTC.

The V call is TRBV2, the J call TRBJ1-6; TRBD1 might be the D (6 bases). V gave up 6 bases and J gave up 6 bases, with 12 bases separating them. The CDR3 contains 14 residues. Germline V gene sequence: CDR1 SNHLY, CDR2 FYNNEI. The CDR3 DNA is TGTGCCAGCAGCGTTAGGACAGCTAATTCACCCCTCCACTTT. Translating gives CASSVRTANSPLHF.

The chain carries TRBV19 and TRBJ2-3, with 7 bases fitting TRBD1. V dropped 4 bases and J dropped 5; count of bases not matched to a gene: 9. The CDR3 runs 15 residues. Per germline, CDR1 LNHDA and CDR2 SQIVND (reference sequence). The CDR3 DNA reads TGTGCCAGTAGTACCGGGGACAACAGGGGAGATACGCAGTATTTT. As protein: CASSTGDNRGDTQYF.